The TCR beta chain described here comes from a study of T cells expressing NK-cell markers. Study information: Underlying the TCR beta repertoires were sorted CD3+CD56+NKG2C+, CD3+CD56+NKG2C- and CD3+CD56-NKG2C+ T cells. In the group of eight sequenced donors, seven were HCMV-seropositive and one was seronegative.

TCRdb re-called the 5' RACE reads, yielding one record per CDR3 amino acid sequence without DNA. In all, the sample yields 400,000 to 550,000 distinct CDR3 sequences. CDR3 size: 15 residues. Germline lookup yields CDR1 SGHTA and CDR2 FQGNSA. The clonotype originates from a woman aged 18 to 75 in good health. Sequencing used blood T cells: a sorted CD56 or NKG2C T cell subset, CD4+ or CD8+ T cells, or bulk PBMC T cells (not recorded which). This chain links TRBV7-2 with TRBJ2-5; TCRdb selects TRBD1, and the lack of DNA leaves this call unchecked. CDR3: CASSYSGGAQETQYF.